Each of the 18 T cell receptor beta chains below was sequenced from the same sample in a study of T-cell memory formation after mild COVID-19. TCRdb called the 5' RACE reads again in MiXCR, with one record for every CDR3 protein. The sample comprises about 410,000 distinct CDR3 sequences, about 20% of which are singletons, and 20% to 25% rests with the top ten. Sequencing input: PBMCs or a T cell subset sorted from them (not recorded which). The receptors originated from a man aged 18 to 30 who had mild COVID-19 (a few samples of this study predate the infection). Cell type and time point are not known.

The chain links TRBV6-6 to TRBJ2-7; unclear D gene. CDR1 is MNHNY and CDR2 is SVGAGI in the germline V gene (reference sequence). The length of the CDR3 is 15 residues. V was clipped by 4 bases and J by 0 bases, with 13 bases between them. CDR3 sequence (DNA): TGTGCCAGCAGTTTACCTCAGGCCAGCTCCTACGAGCAGTACTTC. Protein: CASSLPQASSYEQYF.

This clonotype was observed a handful of times. The chain couples TRBV29-1 to TRBJ1-1; TRBD1 matches 9 bases. V lost 7 bases to trimming and J lost 10 bases; unmatched junction nucleotides: 4. Germline-derived CDR1 and CDR2 are SQVTM and ANQGSEA. This CDR3 is built from 10 residues. The CDR3 DNA follows: TGCAGCGCCCGGGACAGGGTAGCTTTCTTT. Translating it yields CSARDRVAFF.

The CDR3 spells CASTSLTGHGTGELFF. The CDR3 region has the DNA TGTGCCAGCACGTCCCTGACAGGACACGGAACCGGGGAGCTGTTTTTT. The chain uses TRBV27 and TRBJ2-2; TRBD1 might be the D (6 bases). Germline V gene data show CDR1 as MNHEY and CDR2 as SMNVEV (reference sequence). The CDR3 contains 16 residues. V was trimmed by 7 bases and J by 5 bases, leaving 20 bases between them.

This clonotype was observed a few times. The rearrangement links TRBV6-4 to TRBJ1-1; D perhaps matches TRBD1 (5 bases). This CDR3 spans 14 amino acids. V shed 6 bases and J shed 0 bases, with 11 bases lying between them. Germline CDR1 MRHNA, CDR2 SNTAGT. In DNA, the CDR3 is TGTGCCAGCAGAAGGGACTACATGAACACTGAAGCTTTCTTT. It codes for CASRRDYMNTEAFF.

V and J are TRBV5-4 and TRBJ2-4; no definite D call. The CDR3 is 14 amino acids. Germline CDR1 and CDR2: SGHNT and YYREEE (reference sequence). Trimming took off 5 bases at V and 0 bases at J, with 9 bases between the two ends. The CDR3: CASRQDVAKNIQYF. The CDR3 DNA sequence: TGTGCCAGCAGACAAGACGTAGCCAAAAACATTCAGTACTTC.

This clonotype came up a few times. CDR3 in amino acids: CASSRRGNTEAFF. Written as DNA, the CDR3 is TGTGCCAGCTCCAGGAGGGGGAACACTGAAGCTTTCTTT. The chain combines TRBV28 with TRBJ1-1; a possible D gene is TRBD1 (5 bases). The CDR3 sequence is 13 residues long. Trimming cost V 8 bases and J 1 base, with 11 bases left between them. Germline lookup yields CDR1 MDHEN and CDR2 SYDVKM. Using reference TRBV28 and TRBJ1-1 for the parts outside the CDR3, the full variable domain is DVKVTQSSRYLVKRTGEKVFLECVQDMDHENMFWYRQDPGLGLRLIYFSYDVKMKEKGDIPEGYSVSREKKERFSLILESASTNQTSMYLCASSRRGNTEAFFGQGTRLTVV.

This clonotype was counted only a few times. The chain recombines TRBV10-3 with TRBJ2-6; D gene ambiguous. Trimming took off 3 bases at V and 3 bases at J, with 9 bases between the two ends. There are 15 residues in the CDR3. CDR1 and CDR2 (germline): ENHRY, SYGVKD. For the CDR3, the DNA is TGTGCCATCAGTGATCGGAGACGTGGGGCCAACGTCCTGACTTTC. Protein product: CAISDRRRGANVLTF.

This chain links TRBV15 with TRBJ2-1, with 13 bases aligning to TRBD2. The germline CDR1 and CDR2 sequences are LNHNV and YYDKDF (reference sequence). This CDR3 has 20 amino acids. The V and J ends lost 1 base and 0 bases, in that order; junction bases with no gene match: 9. The CDR3 sequence: CATSRARLAGGRSSYNEQFF. DNA for the CDR3: TGTGCCACCAGCAGAGCGAGACTAGCGGGGGGCCGGAGCTCCTACAATGAGCAGTTCTTC. The variable domain in full, completed from reference TRBV15 and TRBJ2-1, reads DAMVIQNPRYQVTQFGKPVTLSCSQTLNHNVMYWYQQKSSQAPKLLFHYYDKDFNNEADTPDNFQSRRPNTSFCFLDIRSPGLGDTAMYLCATSRARLAGGRSSYNEQFFGPGTRLTVL.

This clonotype came up a few times. The CDR3 nucleotides are TGTGCCAGCAGTTACACGGTCGGGACCCAGTACTTC. Translated, it gives CASSYTVGTQYF. The chain joins TRBV6-2 or TRBV6-3 to TRBJ2-5; D gene uncertain. Germline CDR1 MNHEY, CDR2 SVGEGT. V was cut by 2 bases and J by 7 bases, with 8 bases left in between. The CDR3 length is 12 residues.

The table lists this clonotype with a few counts. The chain carries TRBV28 and TRBJ1-6; D gene unclear. The CDR3 extends over 15 amino acids. V gave up 6 bases and J gave up 4 bases, with 13 bases separating them. Germline V gene data show CDR1 as MDHEN and CDR2 as SYDVKM. CDR3 in amino acids: CASSTTGYYNSPLHF. CDR3 in DNA: TGTGCCAGCAGCACCACTGGGTATTATAATTCACCCCTCCACTTT.

This clonotype was observed at least ten times. V usage is TRBV20-1 and J usage is TRBJ2-2, with 7 bases lining up with TRBD1. After removal of 6 bases from V and 5 bases from J, the junction contained 15 bases not matched to a gene. This CDR3 is 16 amino acids long. Germline V gene lookup returns CDR1 DFQATT and CDR2 SNEGSKA (reference sequence). The CDR3 loop is CSASSGGLFETGELFF. CDR3 bases: TGCAGTGCGTCTTCAGGGGGTTTATTTGAAACCGGGGAGCTGTTTTTT.

This clonotype was counted between two and nine times. CDR3 sequence (DNA): TGTGCCAGCACAGGGCTCCACTACGAGCAGTACTTC. Translated, it gives CASTGLHYEQYF. The chain couples TRBV6-5 to TRBJ2-7; the D gene is possibly TRBD1 (5 bases). The CDR3 consists of 12 residues. Germline values: CDR1 MNHEY, CDR2 SVGAGI. Trimming took 7 bases from V and 3 from J, leaving 10 bases between them.

Points on this clonotype: With a much larger clone just one base away, this may be a read error. The rearrangement links TRBV7-2 to TRBJ2-1; D is perhaps TRBD2 (6 bases). Trimming pared 9 bases from V and 6 bases from J, leaving 24 bases between. In germline, CDR1 is SGHTA, CDR2 FQGNSA. The CDR3 is 16 amino acids. The DNA for the CDR3 is TGTGCCAGAAGCCAGCACGCCGGGAGAGAGGTCAATGAGCAGTTCTTC. The encoded protein is CARSQHAGREVNEQFF.

V is TRBV7-9 and J is TRBJ2-5; TRBD1 might be the D (6 bases). Germline-derived CDR1 and CDR2 are SEHNR and FQNEAQ (reference sequence). CDR3 length: 13 residues. V was pared by 4 bases and J by 4 bases, with 10 bases between. The CDR3 sequence is CASSSDSSETQYF. As DNA, the CDR3 is TGTGCCAGCAGCTCGGACAGCTCAGAGACCCAGTACTTC.

There are many counts of this clonotype. V is TRBV21-1 and J is TRBJ2-7; the D segment call TRBD1 is taken from the table without a DNA check. TRBV21-1 is an annotated pseudogene. The CDR3 runs 16 residues. CDR3 bases: TGTGCCAGCAGCAACCGGGAGCGGGGGAGCTCCTACGAGCAGTACGTC. Amino acid sequence: CASSNRERGSSYEQYV.

This clonotype has just a few counts. The chain employs TRBV15 and TRBJ2-2; no firm D call. Germline CDR1 is LNHNV and CDR2 is YYDKDF (reference sequence). The CDR3 is 16 amino acids. Deletions cut 5 bases from V and 0 bases from J, with 13 bases between. In nucleotides, the CDR3 is TGTGCCACCAGCTTCAGACATGCTACGAACACCGGGGAGCTGTTTTTT. Its translation: CATSFRHATNTGELFF.

The chain links TRBV20-1 to TRBJ1-1; possible D gene TRBD1, 6 bases. CDR3 length: 13 amino acids. With 3 bases removed from V and 8 bases from J, the gap between germline ends came to 16 bases. CDR1 DFQATT and CDR2 SNEGSKA come from the germline V gene (reference sequence). The CDR3 DNA sequence: TGCAGTGCTAGGGGGGACAAGGGCCCCGAAGCTTTCTTT. Protein product: CSARGDKGPEAFF.

The CDR3 here is CASSTVMGSEQFF. The CDR3 DNA reads as TGTGCCAGCAGTACGGTGATGGGTAGTGAGCAGTTCTTC. The genes are TRBV6-2 or TRBV6-3 and TRBJ2-1; D gene unclear. The CDR3 is made up of 13 amino acids. Germline loops: CDR1 MNHEY, CDR2 SVGEGT. Trimming took off 5 bases at V and 9 bases at J, with 14 bases between the two ends.